This T cell receptor beta chain was sequenced in a study of control samples from healthy donors and cancer patients. J lost 7 bases, V lost 0 bases, and 8 bases had no gene match. Germline lookup yields CDR1 SGHRS and CDR2 YFSETQ. CDR3 length equals 15 residues. Clones were read by immunoSEQ multiplex PCR, and TCRdb kept only the in-frame ones, dropping some. The profile shows around 130,000 clones, 85% to 90% of them singletons. This clone was detected only a few times. The sample consisted of PBMCs. The J gene is TRBJ1-2, the V gene TRBV5-1, with TRBD1 matching 8 bases. The TCR sequence derives from a man between 50 and 59 years old with head and neck cancer. The CDR3 DNA sequence: TGCGCCAGCAGCTTGGTTGACAGGGGCCGGGGTGGCTACACCTTC. It codes for CASSLVDRGRGGYTF.